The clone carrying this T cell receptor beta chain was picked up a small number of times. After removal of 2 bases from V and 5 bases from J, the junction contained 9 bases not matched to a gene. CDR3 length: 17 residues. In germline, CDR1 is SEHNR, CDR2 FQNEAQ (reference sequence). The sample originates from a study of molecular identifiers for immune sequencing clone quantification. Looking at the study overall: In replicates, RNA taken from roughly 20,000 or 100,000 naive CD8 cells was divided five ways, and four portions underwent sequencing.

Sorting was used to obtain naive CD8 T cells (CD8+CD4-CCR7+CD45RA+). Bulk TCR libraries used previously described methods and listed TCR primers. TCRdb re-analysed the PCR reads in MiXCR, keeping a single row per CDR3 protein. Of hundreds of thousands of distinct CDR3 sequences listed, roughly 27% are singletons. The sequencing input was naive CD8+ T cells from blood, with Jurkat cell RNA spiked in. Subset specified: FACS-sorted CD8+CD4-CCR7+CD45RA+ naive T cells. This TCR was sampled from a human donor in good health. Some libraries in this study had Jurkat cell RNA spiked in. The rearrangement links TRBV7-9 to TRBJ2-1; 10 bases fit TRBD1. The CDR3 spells CASSLTTGGLTDNEQFF. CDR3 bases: TGTGCCAGCAGCTTAACGACAGGGGGCTTAACTGACAATGAGCAGTTCTTC.